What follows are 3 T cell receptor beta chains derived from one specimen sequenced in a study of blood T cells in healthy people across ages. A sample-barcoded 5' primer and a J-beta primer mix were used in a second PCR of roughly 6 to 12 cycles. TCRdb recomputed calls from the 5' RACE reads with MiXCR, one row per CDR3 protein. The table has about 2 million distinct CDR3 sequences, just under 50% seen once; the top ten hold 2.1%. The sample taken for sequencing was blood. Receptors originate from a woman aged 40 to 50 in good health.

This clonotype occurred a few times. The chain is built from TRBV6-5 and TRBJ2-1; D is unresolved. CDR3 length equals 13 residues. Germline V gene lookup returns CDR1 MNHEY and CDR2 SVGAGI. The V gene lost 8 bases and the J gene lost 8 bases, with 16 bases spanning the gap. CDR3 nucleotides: TGTGCCAGCGCACCGGCGGTTCTTGATGAGCAGTTCTTC. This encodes CASAPAVLDEQFF.

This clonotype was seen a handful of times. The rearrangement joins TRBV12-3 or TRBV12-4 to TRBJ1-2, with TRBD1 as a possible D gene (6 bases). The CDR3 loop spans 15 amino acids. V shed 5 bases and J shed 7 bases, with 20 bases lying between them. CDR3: CASSPRQAGRPGYTF. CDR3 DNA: TGTGCCAGCAGTCCTAGACAGGCGGGCAGACCTGGCTACACCTTC.

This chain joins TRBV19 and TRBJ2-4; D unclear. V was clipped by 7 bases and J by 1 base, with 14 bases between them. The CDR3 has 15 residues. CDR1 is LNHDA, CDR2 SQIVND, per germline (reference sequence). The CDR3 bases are TGTGCCAGTAACAGTCACGAACAGGCCAAAAACATTCAGTACTTC. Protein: CASNSHEQAKNIQYF.